This passage covers 9 T cell receptor beta chains from one sample sequenced in a study of blood T cell repertoires in COVID-19. Libraries were prepared by immunoSEQ multiplex PCR; TCRdb keeps only in-frame clonotypes and omits some of them. The data contain over 100,000 clones, about 72% of them seen just once; the ten biggest clones take up around 2%. Specimen: peripheral blood. These receptor sequences come from a woman between 65 and 79 years old with acute or convalescent COVID-19.

This sequence joins TRBV10-1 and TRBJ2-7, with TRBD2 identical over 10 bases. CDR1 and CDR2 (germline): WNHNN, SYGVQD (reference sequence). The CDR3 length is 14 residues. V shed 5 bases, J shed 6 bases, and the junction held 7 bases outside the gene matches. CDR3 coding DNA: TGCGCCAGCAGTCCAGAACTAGCGGGGCGCGAGCAGTACTTC. Residues: CASSPELAGREQYF.

Here the CDR3 DNA reads TGCAGCGTTGAATCGGGGGGATTCACTGAAGCTTTCTTT. Protein sequence: CSVESGGFTEAFF. V gene TRBV29-1 combines with J gene TRBJ1-1, with D possibly TRBD1 on 5 matching bases. Trimming pared 2 bases from V and 4 bases from J, leaving 11 bases between. The CDR3 has 13 amino acids. Germline values: CDR1 SQVTM, CDR2 ANQGSEA.

This clone has just a few counts. This rearrangement joins TRBV12-3 or TRBV12-4 to TRBJ2-1; D is unresolved. V was pared by 10 bases and J by 6 bases, with 13 bases between. The CDR3 consists of 12 residues. This CDR3 is CATNHRGNEQFF. Here the CDR3 DNA reads TGTGCCACTAATCATAGAGGCAATGAGCAGTTCTTC.

This CDR3 is CASSFGFPRSYEQYF. As DNA, the CDR3 is TGTGCCAGCAGTTTCGGGTTCCCGAGGTCCTACGAGCAGTACTTC. V and J are TRBV28 and TRBJ2-7; D is unresolved. CDR1 MDHEN and CDR2 SYDVKM come from the germline V gene. The CDR3 extends over 15 amino acids. V lost 3 bases to trimming and J lost 1 base, with 13 bases between them.

This clone was seen repeatedly, ten times or more. V and J are TRBV3-1 (or the pseudogene TRBV3-2) and TRBJ1-1; D remains unclear. Trimming removed 6 bases from V and 7 bases from J, with 9 bases in between. This CDR3 is 11 amino acids long. Germline CDR1 reads LGHDT; CDR2 reads YNNKEL (reference sequence). CDR3 region: CASRQSGEAFF. The CDR3 DNA reads TGTGCCAGCAGACAGAGTGGTGAAGCTTTCTTT.

This clone was seen only a few times. The chain employs TRBV5-5 and TRBJ2-5; possibly TRBD1 for D (6 bases). This CDR3 has 15 amino acids. V shed 5 bases and J shed 5 bases, with 19 bases lying between them. Per germline, CDR1 SGHKS and CDR2 YYEKEE (reference sequence). The CDR3 bases are TGTGCCAGCAGTTTACAGGGTCTAGTAGGGGAGACCCAGTACTTC. Encoded protein: CASSLQGLVGETQYF.

The rearrangement links TRBV4-1 to TRBJ1-1; no firm D call. V was cut by 1 base and J by 1 base, with 7 bases left in between. The CDR3 is made up of 14 amino acids. Germline CDR1 MGHRA, CDR2 YSYEKL. The CDR3 spells CASSQGRRNTEAFF. CDR3 sequence (DNA): TGCGCCAGCAGCCAAGGAAGGAGGAACACTGAAGCTTTCTTT.

The table lists this clone with a few counts. This chain joins TRBV4-1 and TRBJ1-1, with D tentatively TRBD1 (6 bases). Germline lookup yields CDR1 MGHRA and CDR2 YSYEKL. The CDR3 sequence is 17 residues long. V was pared by 4 bases and J by 2 bases, with 20 bases between. CDR3 sequence (DNA): TGCGCCAGCAGCCTGACGGGGGCGGGGGGTCTAAACACTGAAGCTTTCTTT. It translates to CASSLTGAGGLNTEAFF.

This clone was counted many times. This chain uses TRBV3-1 (or the pseudogene TRBV3-2) with TRBJ2-1, with 10 nucleotides matching TRBD2. The J segment lost 12 bases and the V segment lost 1 base, leaving 3 bases of the junction unmatched. This CDR3 is built from 13 residues. CDR1 LGHDT and CDR2 YNNKEL come from the germline V gene (reference sequence). CDR3 DNA: TGTGCCAGCAGCCAAGGCCGACTAGCGGGGCAGTTCTTC. It yields the protein CASSQGRLAGQFF.